The 29 T cell receptor beta chains listed next were all sequenced from one sample in a study of blood T cell repertoires in COVID-19. Using immunoSEQ multiplex PCR, the repertoire was profiled, and TCRdb retains in-frame clones only, with some absent. The data hold 95,000 to 150,000 clones, with just over 85% observed a single time. Specimen: peripheral blood. Every receptor here comes from a man aged 35-49 years with acute or convalescent COVID-19.

The chain uses TRBV19 and TRBJ1-2; D is perhaps TRBD1 (5 bases). The CDR3 is made up of 13 amino acids. The V gene lost 4 bases and the J gene lost 4 bases, with 10 bases spanning the gap. Germline CDR1 is LNHDA and CDR2 is SQIVND (reference sequence). The CDR3 DNA is TGTGCCAGTAGTACGCGACAGCCCTATGGCTACACCTTC. The encoded protein is CASSTRQPYGYTF.

The chain combines TRBV6-5 with TRBJ1-6, with TRBD1 matching over 11 bases. The V and J ends lost 2 bases and 9 bases, in that order; junction bases with no gene match: 6. Per germline, CDR1 MNHEY and CDR2 SVGAGI. The CDR3 contains 16 residues. The chain's CDR3 is CASSYLSGTGGSPLHF. As DNA, the CDR3 is TGTGCCAGCAGTTACCTCTCCGGGACAGGGGGTTCACCCCTCCACTTT.

The V call is TRBV10-3, the J call TRBJ2-3; possibly TRBD1 for D (5 bases). Trimming stripped 0 bases from V and 6 bases from J, with 13 bases between. This CDR3 has 15 amino acids. The germline V gene encodes CDR1 ENHRY and CDR2 SYGVKD. The CDR3 spells CAISESSTGRDTQYF. CDR3 DNA: TGTGCCATCAGTGAGTCGAGCACAGGTAGGGATACGCAGTATTTT.

V is TRBV12-3 or TRBV12-4 and J is TRBJ2-1; 8 bases align to TRBD1. This CDR3 is 12 amino acids long. Trimming took 6 bases from V and 10 from J; bases not matched to a gene: 5. The CDR3 loop reads CASRPDRGEQFF. As DNA, the CDR3 is TGTGCCAGCAGACCCGACAGGGGAGAGCAGTTCTTC.

V gene TRBV5-4 combines with J gene TRBJ1-2; D remains unclear. Trimming pared 4 bases from V and 1 base from J, leaving 11 bases between. The CDR3 contains 14 residues. Per germline, CDR1 SGHNT and CDR2 YYREEE (reference sequence). As DNA, the CDR3 is TGTGCCAGCAGCCGGGAGAACAATAACTATGGCTACACCTTC. This codes for CASSRENNNYGYTF.

This chain connects TRBV4-2 to TRBJ2-5, with TRBD2 matching over 10 bases. The germline V gene has CDR1 LGHNA and CDR2 YNFKEQ. The V segment lost 2 bases and the J segment 0 bases; nucleotides outside the gene matches: 0. CDR3 length equals 15 residues. The DNA of the CDR3 is TGTGCCAGCAGCCAACTAGCGGGGGACCAAGAGACCCAGTACTTC. This sequence encodes CASSQLAGDQETQYF.

DNA for the CDR3: TGTGCCAGCAGCTGGGGGCACGGGGTAAATGAAAAACTGTTTTTT. Translated, it gives CASSWGHGVNEKLFF. The J gene is TRBJ1-4, the V gene TRBV7-8; D possibly corresponds to TRBD1 (6 bases). CDR1 is SGHVS and CDR2 is FQNEAQ in the germline V gene. This CDR3 has 15 residues. V was pared by 4 bases and J by 5 bases, with 14 bases between.

The chain carries TRBV7-8 and TRBJ2-7; 13 bases match TRBD2. Losses at the gene ends were 1 base for V and 5 bases for J; bases not matched to a gene: 17. CDR3 length: 20 amino acids. Germline values: CDR1 SGHVS, CDR2 FQNEAQ. Here the CDR3 reads CASSLEKWTSGRYWENEQYF. In DNA, the CDR3 is TGTGCCAGCAGCTTAGAGAAATGGACTAGCGGGAGATATTGGGAAAACGAGCAGTACTTC.

The rearrangement joins TRBV6-4 to TRBJ2-1, with D possibly matching TRBD2 (6 bases). Germline-derived CDR1 and CDR2 are MRHNA and SNTAGT. V lost 4 bases and J lost 7, with 14 bases in between. The CDR3 runs 14 residues. The CDR3 DNA is TGTGCCAGCAGTGTGGGGTTCGGGGGAAATGAGCAGTTCTTC. It is translated as CASSVGFGGNEQFF.

The chain uses TRBV19 and TRBJ2-7; TRBD1 matches 8 bases. This CDR3 is built from 15 residues. Trimming removed 4 bases from V and 2 bases from J; junction bases left unmatched: 7. Germline assignment: CDR1 LNHDA and CDR2 SQIVND (reference sequence). The CDR3 region is CASSSARQGPYEQYF. Here the CDR3 DNA reads TGTGCCAGTAGTAGCGCGCGACAGGGGCCCTACGAGCAGTACTTC.

In its sample, this clone was seen once. The V and J genes are TRBV3-1 (or the pseudogene TRBV3-2) and TRBJ2-7, with D possibly being TRBD2 (7 bases). In germline, CDR1 is LGHDT, CDR2 YNNKEL (reference sequence). The CDR3 is 15 amino acids. V lost 4 bases to trimming and J lost 3 bases, with 16 bases between them. CDR3 sequence (DNA): TGTGCCAGCAGCCGCACGGGAGGCAGGGGCTACGAGCAGTACTTC. Translating gives CASSRTGGRGYEQYF.

The genes are TRBV19 and TRBJ2-3, with D possibly being TRBD1 (6 bases). CDR3 size: 15 residues. Per germline, CDR1 LNHDA and CDR2 SQIVND (reference sequence). The V end lost 7 bases, the J end lost 0 bases, and 14 bases lay between the germline ends. As DNA, the CDR3 is TGTGCCAGTAAGTTACAGGGCACAAGCACAGATACGCAGTATTTT. Encoded protein: CASKLQGTSTDTQYF.

On this clone: The sample has other DNA sequences that encode this CDR3 too. The chain uses TRBV27 and TRBJ1-1, with D possibly matching TRBD1 (5 bases). This CDR3 has 13 residues. CDR1 is MNHEY, CDR2 SMNVEV, per germline (reference sequence). V was clipped by 2 bases and J by 1 base, with 5 bases between them. CDR3 loop: CASSLRGNTEAFF. The DNA of the CDR3 is TGTGCCAGCAGTTTAAGGGGGAACACTGAAGCTTTCTTT.

In regard to this clone: One end of the junction does not line up with germline, which may come from a read error. This sequence joins TRBV7-7 and TRBJ2-1; 9 bases agree with TRBD2. The CDR3 has 16 residues. Germline values: CDR1 SSHAT, CDR2 FNYEAQ (reference sequence). CDR3 region: CASSATGRGGLDEQFF. The CDR3 DNA sequence: TGTGCTAGCAGCGCCACGGGGCGGGGGGGCCTGGATGAGCAGTTCTTC.

This clone was detected a few times. The V call is TRBV19, the J call TRBJ1-5; D not certain. The V gene lost 4 bases and the J gene lost 1 base, with 11 bases spanning the gap. The germline V gene encodes CDR1 LNHDA and CDR2 SQIVND (reference sequence). The CDR3 is 15 amino acids. CDR3 in DNA: TGTGCCAGTAGTACCCCGGGTGGGAGCAATCAGCCCCAGCATTTT. This encodes CASSTPGGSNQPQHF.

The V call is TRBV6-5, the J call TRBJ2-3; 11 positions agree with TRBD2. This CDR3 is built from 15 residues. With 7 bases clipped from V and 2 bases from J, the junction kept 5 bases outside the gene matches. Germline V gives CDR1 MNHEY, CDR2 SVGAGI. In DNA form, the CDR3 reads TGTGCCAGCACCCAGGGACTAGCGGACACAGATACGCAGTATTTT. As protein: CASTQGLADTDTQYF.

The chain uses TRBV10-3 and TRBJ2-3, with 14 bases fitting TRBD2. V was pared by 7 bases and J by 1 base, with 7 bases of the junction left unmatched. Germline CDR1 reads ENHRY; CDR2 reads SYGVKD. There are 17 residues in the CDR3. CDR3 sequence reads: CAITKGLAGAGTDTQYF. In nucleotides, the CDR3 is TGTGCCATCACTAAGGGACTAGCGGGAGCAGGCACAGATACGCAGTATTTT.

This clone was found once. One junction end disagrees with the germline gene, perhaps due to a read error. The chain carries TRBV6-2 or TRBV6-3 and TRBJ2-3; D is perhaps TRBD1 (5 bases). Per germline, CDR1 MNHEY and CDR2 SVGEGT. CDR3 size: 14 residues. CDR3 sequence: CASNYEGGTDTQYF. The CDR3 DNA follows: TGTGCCAGCAATTACGAAGGGGGCACAGATACGCAGTATTTT.

V is TRBV2 and J is TRBJ1-2; TRBD1 agrees at 10 bases. CDR1 is SNHLY and CDR2 is FYNNEI in the germline V gene. This CDR3 has 15 residues. V trimming: 5 bases; J trimming: 5 bases; junction bases outside the gene matches: 8. CDR3 in DNA: TGTGCCAGCAGTAAGACCCCGGGACAGGGGTATGGCTACACCTTC. As protein: CASSKTPGQGYGYTF.

In its sample, this clone was seen once. The rearrangement links TRBV6-6 to TRBJ1-2; D is unclear. Germline V CDR1 and CDR2: MNHNY, SVGAGI (reference sequence). This CDR3 comprises 13 residues. V gave up 2 bases and J gave up 4 bases, with 8 bases separating them. The CDR3 nucleotides read TGTGCCAGCAGTTACCTGGCGGTCTATGGCTACACCTTC. It specifies CASSYLAVYGYTF.

The CDR3 DNA reads as TGTGCCAGCAGTCGGGACAGGTCCTACGAGCAGTACTTC. It encodes CASSRDRSYEQYF. This sequence joins TRBV6-5 and TRBJ2-7; 8 positions agree with TRBD1. Germline CDR1 and CDR2: MNHEY and SVGAGI. V lost 5 bases to trimming and J lost 1 base; unmatched junction nucleotides: 1. CDR3 size: 13 residues.

The chain employs TRBV5-6 and TRBJ1-6; 7 bases are shared with TRBD1. The V gene end was trimmed by 4 bases and the J gene end by 6 bases; junction bases not matched to a gene: 7. The CDR3 totals 15 residues. Germline V gives CDR1 SGHDT, CDR2 YYEEEE. The CDR3 is CASSPGDRSNSPLHF. The CDR3 DNA sequence: TGTGCCAGCAGCCCCGGGGACAGAAGTAATTCACCCCTCCACTTT.

In its sample, this clone was seen a few times. The rearrangement uses TRBV7-2 and TRBJ1-2; no clear D gene. Germline V gene sequence: CDR1 SGHTA, CDR2 FQGNSA. The length of the CDR3 is 15 residues. V was clipped by 5 bases and J by 0 bases, with 13 bases between them. In nucleotides, the CDR3 is TGTGCCAGCAGCCCTAGGGAGGGCCCTAACTATGGCTACACCTTC. As protein: CASSPREGPNYGYTF.

The chain recombines TRBV29-1 with TRBJ2-3; 7 bases line up with TRBD2. J was trimmed by 2 bases and V by 7 bases; bases with no gene match: 9. The CDR3 is 14 residues long. Germline-derived CDR1 and CDR2 are SQVTM and ANQGSEA. This CDR3 is CSADGLAVTDTQYF. The CDR3 coding sequence is TGCAGCGCCGACGGGCTAGCGGTCACAGATACGCAGTATTTT.

This clone was recorded once. The chain has TRBV20-1 and TRBJ1-6; D is unclear. The V gene's germline CDR1 is DFQATT and CDR2 SNEGSKA (reference sequence). V lost 3 bases to trimming and J lost 5 bases, with 14 bases between them. This CDR3 region has 15 residues. CDR3 protein: CSASDSTGNNSPLHF. DNA of the CDR3: TGCAGTGCTAGTGATAGCACGGGGAATAATTCACCCCTCCACTTT.

The CDR3 coding sequence is TGTGCCAGCAGAGAGCAGACTTTTAGCAATCAGCCCCAGCATTTT. Protein sequence: CASREQTFSNQPQHF. The chain joins TRBV6-5 to TRBJ1-5; D uncertain. The germline V gene has CDR1 MNHEY and CDR2 SVGAGI. The V and J ends lost 6 bases and 0 bases respectively, with 12 bases between them. The CDR3 spans 15 residues.

V usage is TRBV11-3 and J usage is TRBJ2-7; no reliable D call. V lost 0 bases and J lost 7, with 10 bases in between. Germline values: CDR1 SGHNT, CDR2 YENEEA. The CDR3 has 13 amino acids. The CDR3, as DNA: TGTGCCAGCAGCTTAGATTATGGGCTGGAGCAGTACTTC. Encoded protein: CASSLDYGLEQYF.

This clone was seen once. This chain connects TRBV10-3 to TRBJ2-5; no reliable D call. CDR1 ENHRY and CDR2 SYGVKD come from the germline V gene. The length of the CDR3 is 13 residues. Trimming took 4 bases from V and 3 from J, leaving 9 bases between them. CDR3 residues: CAISVNIEETQYF. The CDR3 DNA is TGTGCCATCAGTGTAAACATTGAAGAGACCCAGTACTTC.

This chain joins TRBV20-1 and TRBJ1-1, with 8 bases identical to TRBD1. Germline V lookup: CDR1 DFQATT, CDR2 SNEGSKA (reference sequence). V shed 3 bases and J 6 bases; nucleotides not matched to a gene: 12. CDR3 length: 15 amino acids. The CDR3 nucleotides are TGCAGTGCTAGTAAGGGGGACAGGCAAATTGCTGAAGCTTTCTTT. Protein product: CSASKGDRQIAEAFF.